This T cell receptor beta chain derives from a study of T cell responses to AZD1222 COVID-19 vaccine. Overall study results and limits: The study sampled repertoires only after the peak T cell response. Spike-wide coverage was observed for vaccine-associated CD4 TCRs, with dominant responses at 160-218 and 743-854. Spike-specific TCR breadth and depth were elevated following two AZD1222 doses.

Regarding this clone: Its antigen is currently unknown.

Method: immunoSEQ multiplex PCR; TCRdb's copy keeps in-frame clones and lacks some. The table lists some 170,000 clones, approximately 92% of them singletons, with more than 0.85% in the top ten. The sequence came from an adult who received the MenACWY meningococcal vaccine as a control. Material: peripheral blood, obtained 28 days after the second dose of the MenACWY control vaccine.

The CDR3 nucleotides read TGTGCCAGCAGCGCCGCGGGACTAGCGGGGGGGCCTCCGTTCTTC. It is translated as CASSAAGLAGGPPFF. The gene calls are TRBV11-2 and TRBJ2-1, with 16 bases that match TRBD2. V shed 5 bases, J shed 15 bases, and the junction held 10 bases outside the gene matches. Germline lookup yields CDR1 SGHAT and CDR2 FQNNGV. There are 15 residues in the CDR3.